These 20 T cell receptor beta chains were all obtained from the same sample, sequenced in a study of shared clonotypes between healthy human individuals. Assay: immunoSEQ multiplex PCR; the TCRdb copy retains only in-frame clones and omits some. Of a few million clones listed, more than 80% are singletons. The sequenced material came from naive CD4+ T cells sorted from blood. Sample subset: CD45RA+ positively selected. The receptor set was obtained from a man between 18 and 29 years old in good health.

About this clone itself: The sample holds other DNA sequences that translate to the same CDR3. V is TRBV18 and J is TRBJ1-2, with TRBD1 as a possible D gene (5 bases). The CDR3 length is 14 residues. V gave up 2 bases and J gave up 3 bases, with 10 bases separating them. Germline-derived CDR1 and CDR2 are KGHSH and LQKENI. CDR3 protein: CASSPSQGDYGYTF. The CDR3, as DNA: TGTGCCAGCTCACCATCTCAGGGCGACTATGGCTACACCTTC.

The chain couples TRBV9 to TRBJ2-1; D ambiguous. Germline loops: CDR1 SGDLS, CDR2 YYNGEE. Trimming removed 0 bases at V and 11 bases at J, with 15 bases between. CDR3 length: 14 residues. The CDR3 region has the DNA TGTGCCAGCAGCGTAGGTGTAGGTGGGGAAAAGCAGTTCTTC. Amino acid sequence: CASSVGVGGEKQFF. Combining the CDR3 with reference TRBV9 and TRBJ2-1 gives the whole variable domain DSGVTQTPKHLITATGQRVTLRCSPRSGDLSVYWYQQSLDQGLQFLIQYYNGEERAKGNILERFSAQQFPDLHSELNLSSLELGDSALYFCASSVGVGGEKQFFGPGTRLTVL.

A remark on this clone: Within the sample, other DNA sequences also encode this same CDR3. The gene calls are TRBV5-6 and TRBJ2-2; D is possibly TRBD1 (5 bases). CDR1 and CDR2 (germline): SGHDT, YYEEEE. The ends were cut back, 0 bases at V and 4 bases at J, with 10 bases in the middle. The CDR3 extends over 15 amino acids. For the CDR3, the DNA is TGTGCCAGCAGCTTGGTTTCTGGGGCCACCGGGGAGCTGTTTTTT. Translating gives CASSLVSGATGELFF.

The chain has TRBV5-1 and TRBJ2-7; 7 bases align to TRBD2. The CDR3 is 15 amino acids. V lost 7 bases to trimming and J lost 3 bases; unmatched junction nucleotides: 13. Germline-derived CDR1 and CDR2 are SGHRS and YFSETQ. In nucleotides, the CDR3 is TGCGCCAGCGGCCTGGGAGCGGGGACCTTCTACGAGCAGTACTTC. Amino acid sequence: CASGLGAGTFYEQYF. The full variable domain, with the rest looked up from reference TRBV5-1 and TRBJ2-7, is KAGVTQTPRYLIKTRGQQVTLSCSPISGHRSVSWYQQTPGQGLQFLFEYFSETQRNKGNFPGRFSGRQFSNSRSEMNVSTLELGDSALYLCASGLGAGTFYEQYFGPGTRLTVT.

V and J are TRBV12-5 and TRBJ2-7; TRBD2 agrees at 11 bases. There are 15 residues in the CDR3. Germline V gives CDR1 LGHNT, CDR2 FRNRAP. V trimming: 1 base; J trimming: 3 bases; junction bases outside the gene matches: 2. The CDR3 DNA reads TGTGCTAGTGGTTTGGGGCTAGCGGGAGGCTACGAGCAGTACTTC. This sequence encodes CASGLGLAGGYEQYF.

CDR3 sequence reads: CASSTRPHHLVLTF. For the CDR3, the DNA is TGTGCCAGTAGTACCAGACCCCACCATCTCGTCCTGACTTTC. This chain joins TRBV19 and TRBJ2-6; D call uncertain. The germline V gene encodes CDR1 LNHDA and CDR2 SQIVND (reference sequence). Trimming pared 4 bases from V and 12 bases from J, leaving 16 bases between. CDR3 length: 14 residues.

This chain links TRBV4-3 with TRBJ2-1; 9 positions agree with TRBD2. Germline V gene sequence: CDR1 LGHNA, CDR2 YSLEER. This CDR3 spans 16 amino acids. V gave up 2 bases and J gave up 7 bases; unmatched junction bases: 9. This CDR3 is CASSQLVAGEENEQFF. The CDR3 DNA follows: TGCGCCAGCAGCCAACTAGTAGCGGGAGAGGAGAATGAGCAGTTCTTC.

This clone occurred once. The chain employs TRBV7-6 and TRBJ2-5, with D hard to call. CDR3 length: 14 amino acids. V shed 1 base and J shed 5 bases, with 11 bases lying between them. Per germline, CDR1 SGHVS and CDR2 FNYEAQ. The CDR3 is CASSLGGPGETQYF. CDR3 nucleotides: TGTGCCAGCAGCTTAGGAGGCCCTGGCGAGACCCAGTACTTC.

As concerns this clone: The same CDR3 also results from other DNA sequences found in this sample. The chain joins TRBV7-2 to TRBJ2-1; perhaps TRBD2 as D (7 bases). V was trimmed by 5 bases and J by 0 bases, leaving 11 bases between them. The germline V gene has CDR1 SGHTA and CDR2 FQGNSA. This CDR3 is built from 15 residues. The CDR3 spells CASSLGGPSYNEQFF. CDR3 nucleotide sequence: TGTGCCAGCAGCCTCGGGGGGCCCTCCTACAATGAGCAGTTCTTC.

The genes are TRBV18 and TRBJ2-7; 7 positions agree with TRBD1. Germline CDR1 KGHSH, CDR2 LQKENI. There are 15 residues in the CDR3. With 1 base clipped from V and 1 base from J, the junction kept 4 bases outside the gene matches. The CDR3 DNA reads as TGTGCCAGCTCACCACAGGGGGCTGAATCCTACGAGCAGTACTTC. Translation: CASSPQGAESYEQYF.

The rearrangement links TRBV12-5 to TRBJ2-4; weak D call: TRBD1 (6 bases). The CDR3 length is 15 residues. CDR1 is LGHNT and CDR2 is FRNRAP in the germline V gene. Trimming left V 5 bases short and J 1 base short, with 12 bases between. The CDR3 loop reads CASGTGTLAKNIQYF. DNA of the CDR3: TGTGCTAGTGGTACAGGGACGTTGGCCAAAAACATTCAGTACTTC.

The chain employs TRBV5-4 and TRBJ1-5; D is perhaps TRBD1 (6 bases). With 2 bases removed from V and 3 bases from J, the gap between germline ends came to 15 bases. Germline CDR1 SGHNT, CDR2 YYREEE (reference sequence). The CDR3 consists of 16 residues. The DNA for the CDR3 is TGTGCCAGCAGCTTCGGACAGACGGATAACAATCAGCCCCAGCATTTT. Its protein is CASSFGQTDNNQPQHF.

There are a few counts of this clone. The rearrangement joins TRBV19 to TRBJ2-2; D is undetermined. The germline gives CDR1 LNHDA, CDR2 SQIVND (reference sequence). The CDR3 loop spans 14 amino acids. Between the trimmed V and J ends, which lost 9 bases and 4 bases, there was a span of 15 bases. Here the CDR3 reads CASRPDSTTGELFF. The CDR3 DNA reads as TGTGCCAGCCGTCCCGATTCGACCACCGGGGAGCTGTTTTTT.

With respect to this clone: In the same sample, other DNA sequences code for this CDR3. This chain uses TRBV5-4 with TRBJ1-4, with D perhaps matching TRBD1 (6 bases). The CDR3 has 14 residues. The germline V gene encodes CDR1 SGHNT and CDR2 YYREEE (reference sequence). Deletions cut 1 base from V and 2 bases from J, with 6 bases between. The CDR3 is CASSLRGTNEKLFF. The CDR3, as DNA: TGTGCCAGCAGCTTGAGGGGGACTAATGAAAAACTGTTTTTT.

The chain is built from TRBV25-1 and TRBJ1-6; 7 bases map to TRBD1. The CDR3 loop spans 14 amino acids. Germline-derived CDR1 and CDR2 are MGHDK and SYGVNS. After removal of 5 bases from V and 9 bases from J, the junction contained 7 bases not matched to a gene. The CDR3 is CASSQTGLTSPLHF. DNA for the CDR3: TGTGCCAGCAGTCAGACAGGGCTGACTTCACCCCTCCACTTT. Looking up the rest from reference TRBV25-1 and TRBJ1-6 gives the full variable domain: EADIYQTPRYLVIGTGKKITLECSQTMGHDKMYWYQQDPGMELHLIHYSYGVNSTEKGDLSSESTVSRIRTEHFPLTLESARPSHTSQYLCASSQTGLTSPLHFGNGTRLTVT.

The chain employs TRBV25-1 and TRBJ2-1; D may be TRBD2 (6 bases). Germline CDR1 reads MGHDK; CDR2 reads SYGVNS. This CDR3 comprises 15 residues. With 8 bases removed from V and 0 bases from J, the gap between germline ends came to 14 bases. The CDR3, as DNA: TGTGCCAGCCAAGCTAGCGACCCCTCCTACAATGAGCAGTTCTTC. Amino acid sequence: CASQASDPSYNEQFF.

This chain links TRBV5-1 with TRBJ2-7; either TRBD1 or TRBD2 may supply D (5 bases each). Germline V CDR1 and CDR2: SGHRS, YFSETQ. The ends were cut back, 3 bases at V and 4 bases at J, with 14 bases in the middle. The CDR3 runs to 14 residues. CDR3 protein: CASSSGWGGYEQYF. The CDR3, as DNA: TGCGCCAGCAGCTCGGGCTGGGGCGGGTACGAGCAGTACTTC.

The chain carries TRBV2 and TRBJ1-6; a weak D match, TRBD1 (6 bases). The CDR3 is made up of 14 amino acids. The germline V gene encodes CDR1 SNHLY and CDR2 FYNNEI. V gave up 4 bases and J gave up 8 bases, with 12 bases separating them. The CDR3 spells CASSVGTFDSPLHF. The CDR3 DNA follows: TGTGCCAGCAGTGTCGGGACATTCGATTCACCCCTCCACTTT.

J is TRBJ1-2 and V is TRBV6-4; TRBD1 matches 10 bases. This CDR3 is built from 14 residues. Unmatched junction bases numbered 5, after V lost 4 bases and J lost 6 bases. Germline V gene data show CDR1 as MRHNA and CDR2 as SNTAGT. CDR3 DNA sequence: TGTGCCAGCAGTGCGACAGGGACAGGGGATGGCTACACCTTC. It encodes CASSATGTGDGYTF.

This clone has just one count. The rearrangement uses TRBV5-1 and TRBJ2-7; D could derive from TRBD1 or TRBD2 (5 bases each). The germline V and J ends were trimmed by 0 bases and 0 bases, with 16 bases remaining between them. The CDR3 is 17 residues long. CDR1 is SGHRS, CDR2 YFSETQ, per germline. The CDR3 DNA follows: TGCGCCAGCAGCTTGGCCACACGGGACGCCGACTCCTACGAGCAGTACTTC. As protein: CASSLATRDADSYEQYF.